These 22 T cell receptor beta chains share one sample of origin, sequenced in a study of T cell responses to AZD1222 COVID-19 vaccine. Method: immunoSEQ multiplex PCR; TCRdb's copy keeps in-frame clones and lacks some. The profile covers about 140,000 clones, with about 91% appearing a single time and roughly 2.8% taken by the ten largest. This sample comprised peripheral blood, obtained on day 0 of AZD1222 vaccination. All receptors come from an adult in good health.

V and J are TRBV25-1 and TRBJ1-5; 10 nucleotides align to TRBD1. Germline V gene sequence: CDR1 MGHDK, CDR2 SYGVNS. J was trimmed by 5 bases and V by 6 bases; bases with no gene match: 7. This CDR3 spans 15 amino acids. The CDR3 here is CASSPLGTGDQPQHF. CDR3 nucleotide sequence: TGTGCCAGCAGCCCCTTGGGGACAGGGGATCAGCCCCAGCATTTT.

This sequence joins TRBV19 and TRBJ1-2, with no clear D. The ends were cut back, 1 base at V and 4 bases at J, with 7 bases in the middle. The CDR3 is 13 residues long. Looked up from germline, CDR1 is LNHDA and CDR2 is SQIVND (reference sequence). CDR3 sequence reads: CASSIAGSYGYTF. CDR3 nucleotides: TGTGCCAGTAGTATAGCGGGTTCCTATGGCTACACCTTC.

This clone appeared a single time. The gene calls are TRBV7-2 and TRBJ2-3; no clear D. The CDR3 has 12 residues. Trimming left V 1 base short and J 9 bases short, with 8 bases between. The V gene's germline CDR1 is SGHTA and CDR2 FQGNSA. Written as DNA, the CDR3 is TGTGCCAGCAGCTTAGACACCAGCACGCAGTATTTT. This sequence encodes CASSLDTSTQYF.

The rearrangement links TRBV7-9 to TRBJ2-1; D remains ambiguous. The V end lost 7 bases, the J end lost 2 bases, and 9 bases lay between the germline ends. CDR1 and CDR2 (germline): SEHNR, FQNEAQ (reference sequence). The CDR3 is 13 residues long. DNA of the CDR3: TGTGCCAGCACCCTCGTGGCCTACAATGAGCAGTTCTTC. This sequence encodes CASTLVAYNEQFF.

For the CDR3, the DNA is TGCGCCAGCAGTGGGACTAGCGGGAGTGTCGGCGAGCAGTACTTC. Protein: CASSGTSGSVGEQYF. The chain joins TRBV10-1 to TRBJ2-7; 13 bases align to TRBD2. The trim removed 4 bases at V and 6 bases at J, leaving 6 bases unmatched. The CDR3 is 15 residues long. Germline CDR1 reads WNHNN; CDR2 reads SYGVQD (reference sequence).

This sequence joins TRBV10-3 and TRBJ2-1; no reliable D call. CDR1 ENHRY and CDR2 SYGVKD come from the germline V gene. CDR3 length equals 18 residues. V lost 2 bases and J 0 bases, leaving 17 bases between the germline ends. CDR3 nucleotide sequence: TGTGCCATCAGTGAGATGCTGTTTGCGGTCAGCTCCTACAATGAGCAGTTCTTC. Translation: CAISEMLFAVSSYNEQFF.

The V call is TRBV7-8, the J call TRBJ1-1; weak D call: TRBD1 (6 bases). The CDR3 has 14 residues. Trimming shortened V by 1 base and J by 4 bases, and 10 bases separated the two germline ends. CDR1 is SGHVS, CDR2 FQNEAQ, per germline. The CDR3 reads CASSLGVGATEAFF. The CDR3 bases are TGTGCCAGCAGCTTAGGTGTGGGGGCCACTGAAGCTTTCTTT.

The gene calls are TRBV19 and TRBJ1-1; possibly TRBD1 for D (5 bases). CDR3 length: 13 amino acids. Trimming stripped 9 bases from V and 1 base from J, with 12 bases between. Germline CDR1 and CDR2: LNHDA and SQIVND (reference sequence). The CDR3 region has the DNA TGTGCCAGCCCCGGGGCGGAGAACACTGAAGCTTTCTTT. As protein: CASPGAENTEAFF.

The chain has TRBV4-1 and TRBJ2-5; the match to TRBD2 covers 7 bases. This CDR3 contains 15 residues. Per the germline V gene, CDR1 is MGHRA and CDR2 is YSYEKL. Losses at the gene ends were 0 bases for V and 4 bases for J; bases not matched to a gene: 5. The CDR3 reads CASSQEWASGETQYF. CDR3 DNA: TGCGCCAGCAGCCAAGAGTGGGCTAGCGGAGAGACCCAGTACTTC.

The rearrangement joins TRBV29-1 to TRBJ2-1; either TRBD1 or TRBD2 may supply D (6 bases each). This CDR3 comprises 17 residues. Per the germline V gene, CDR1 is SQVTM and CDR2 is ANQGSEA. V lost 4 bases and J 0 bases, leaving 19 bases between the germline ends. CDR3 residues: CSVVEGGRQSSYNEQFF. The CDR3 nucleotides are TGCAGCGTTGTGGAGGGGGGACGGCAAAGCTCCTACAATGAGCAGTTCTTC.

The rearrangement joins TRBV3-1 (or the pseudogene TRBV3-2) to TRBJ2-3; 11 nucleotides match TRBD2. Trimming at V came to 4 bases and at J to 2 bases, leaving 5 bases not matched to a gene. Per the germline V gene, CDR1 is LGHDT and CDR2 is YNNKEL (reference sequence). This CDR3 contains 16 residues. The DNA for the CDR3 is TGTGCCAGCAGCCTAATAGCGGGAGGGATCACAGATACGCAGTATTTT. Amino acid sequence: CASSLIAGGITDTQYF.

For the CDR3, the DNA is TGTGCCATCAGTAGACAGGTGGGGGGCAACTATGGCTACACCTTC. As protein: CAISRQVGGNYGYTF. The chain has TRBV10-3 and TRBJ1-2; TRBD1 might be the D (6 bases). The CDR3 is 15 residues long. V shed 5 bases and J shed 2 bases, with 15 bases lying between them. CDR1 ENHRY and CDR2 SYGVKD come from the germline V gene.

This chain connects TRBV18 to TRBJ1-1; no clear D gene. CDR1 is KGHSH and CDR2 is LQKENI in the germline V gene. Trimming removed 2 bases at V and 1 base at J, with 8 bases between. The CDR3 contains 14 residues. CDR3 amino acids: CASSPAGTNTEAFF. The DNA of the CDR3 is TGTGCCAGCTCACCAGCAGGTACGAACACTGAAGCTTTCTTT.

This clone was recorded a few times. V is TRBV27 and J is TRBJ1-3, with a possible D match to TRBD1 (5 bases). The CDR3 contains 16 residues. The germline V and J ends were trimmed by 0 bases and 2 bases, with 11 bases remaining between them. CDR1 and CDR2 from the germline V gene are MNHEY and SMNVEV (reference sequence). Here the CDR3 reads CASSLSSRATGNTIYF. CDR3 bases: TGTGCCAGCAGTTTATCCTCCAGGGCCACTGGAAACACCATATATTTT.

The chain joins TRBV19 to TRBJ1-1, with D possibly being TRBD1 (6 bases). The ends were cut back, 7 bases at V and 4 bases at J, with 16 bases in the middle. Per the germline V gene, CDR1 is LNHDA and CDR2 is SQIVND (reference sequence). This CDR3 spans 14 amino acids. DNA for the CDR3: TGTGCCAGTACCTGGGGGGGCCGGGGCACTGAAGCTTTCTTT. It is translated as CASTWGGRGTEAFF.

The chain joins TRBV6-4 to TRBJ2-3; weak D call: TRBD2 (6 bases). The V and J ends lost 5 bases and 6 bases respectively, with 15 bases between them. Germline CDR1 is MRHNA and CDR2 is SNTAGT. The CDR3 totals 14 residues. The CDR3 loop reads CASSSLGGGDTQYF. The CDR3 DNA sequence: TGTGCCAGCAGTTCCCTGGGAGGAGGGGATACGCAGTATTTT.

The chain employs TRBV3-1 (or the pseudogene TRBV3-2) and TRBJ1-1, with 8 nucleotides matching TRBD1. CDR1 and CDR2 from the germline V gene are LGHDT and YNNKEL (reference sequence). The CDR3 has 15 amino acids. Germline trimming cut 3 bases from V and 11 bases from J; bases unmatched to any gene: 14. In nucleotides, the CDR3 is TGTGCCAGCAGCCAGGGGACAGGTGCTTTAGGTGGGGCTTTCTTT. Amino acid sequence: CASSQGTGALGGAFF.

CDR3 amino acids: CASSLAPQLSNEQFF. Here the CDR3 DNA reads TGCGCCAGCAGCTTGGCACCGCAGCTATCCAATGAGCAGTTCTTC. The chain combines TRBV5-1 with TRBJ2-1; D is unresolved. Trimming took 0 bases from V and 6 from J, leaving 13 bases between them. CDR1 and CDR2 from the germline V gene are SGHRS and YFSETQ. This CDR3 is 15 amino acids long.

This rearrangement joins TRBV7-3 to TRBJ2-7, with no clear D. The CDR3 sequence is 10 residues long. The V end lost 4 bases, the J end lost 2 bases, and 0 bases lay between the germline ends. The germline CDR1 and CDR2 sequences are SGHTA and FQGTGA. CDR3 region: CASSSYEQYF. CDR3 nucleotide sequence: TGTGCCAGCAGCTCCTACGAGCAGTACTTC.

The chain combines TRBV19 with TRBJ1-5; D unresolved. CDR1 and CDR2 from the germline V gene are LNHDA and SQIVND (reference sequence). The CDR3 totals 13 residues. Trimming shortened V by 4 bases and J by 2 bases, and 6 bases separated the two germline ends. CDR3 DNA: TGTGCCAGTAGTAGGTCCCGCAATCAGCCCCAGCATTTT. Translation: CASSRSRNQPQHF.

The CDR3 bases are TGTGCCAGCAGCCCGACAGGGGATGAAAAACTGTTTTTT. Translated: CASSPTGDEKLFF. The chain combines TRBV7-9 with TRBJ1-4; 8 bases match TRBD1. The J segment lost 6 bases and the V segment lost 5 bases, leaving 2 bases of the junction unmatched. The CDR3 is 13 residues long. Germline values: CDR1 SEHNR, CDR2 FQNEAQ (reference sequence).

This chain links TRBV18 with TRBJ1-1, with a weak D call TRBD1 (5 bases). The CDR3 is 13 amino acids. Looked up from germline, CDR1 is KGHSH and CDR2 is LQKENI. The V end was cut by 6 bases, the J end by 1 base, with 9 bases between. CDR3 nucleotides: TGTGCCAGCTCCCTGGACAAGAACACTGAAGCTTTCTTT. Protein product: CASSLDKNTEAFF. The full variable domain, with the rest looked up from reference TRBV18 and TRBJ1-1, is NAGVMQNPRHLVRRRGQEARLRCSPMKGHSHVYWYRQLPEEGLKFMVYLQKENIIDESGMPKERFSAEFPKEGPSILRIQQVVRGDSAAYFCASSLDKNTEAFFGQGTRLTVV.